This T cell receptor beta chain was sequenced for a study of blood T cell repertoires in COVID-19 (dated by TCRdb to about 2020). Study-level background: The collaborator samples originated in the United States, Italy and Spain and spanned the acute and convalescent phases of COVID-19. The prospective study material was composed of cDNA or gDNA derived from T cells, B-cell-depleted T cells, or PBMCs. Deeply sampled blood TCRbeta repertoires from subjects exposed to, actively infected with, or recovered from COVID-19 were included in the dataset. The repertoires were made available in a free public database intended to serve as a resource for research on the immune response to SARS-CoV-2. Samples came from the ongoing ImmuneRACE study (first 160 participants) plus 1,254 subjects from 6 global collaborators. Nearly every sample came with metadata listing a de-identified subject ID, COVID-19 status, age in years and sex. Where available, HLA class I and class II types were obtained from metadata supplied by the sample provider rather than from assay-based typing.

TCRbeta CDR3 regions were amplified from genomic DNA using the immunoSEQ Assay, a bias-controlled multiplex PCR. The original pipeline was this. The number of nucleated cells in each sample was estimated from the amplification of reference gene primers within the assay. Sequence reads were collapsed and filtered to measure the absolute abundance of every unique TCRbeta CDR3 rearrangement. For each sample, productive Simpson clonality was calculated as the square root of Simpson's diversity index over productive rearrangements. Sourced from immuneACCESS, this table was stored by TCRdb with only in-frame sequences that have V and J called. A share of the clones is absent; for the studies checked, an unresolved V gene accounts for under half, and the remainder has no known explanation. That table supplies the V and J calls and clone size; D and trimming were determined from the DNA. This sample is represented by roughly 250,000 clones; about 90% of them were singletons. Under 3% of the sample rests with the top ten.

At one collaborating source in Seattle, patients were enrolled during active infection and were followed longitudinally through the course of disease. Collaborating institutions collected whole blood in K2EDTA tubes following their own protocols. For TCRbeta analysis, collaborators shipped samples as frozen whole blood, isolated PBMCs, or DNA extracted from either of those sample types. On this clone: Its target antigen remains unknown. Per-nucleotide qualities are absent, and no much larger clonotype sits a single base away.

General study outcomes and caveats: How much clinical and demographic metadata was included differed by source and by participant, and the metadata was provided uncurated.

CDR1 and CDR2 (SGHRS, YFSETQ) derive from the germline V gene. V is trimmed back by 8 bases and J by 1 base, and the junction contains 11 bases that no gene match accounts for. The CDR3 goes from the cysteine to the phenylalanine over 15 residues. The DNA shown is the 45-base CDR3, in frame from base 1. Source material: peripheral blood. The chain is encoded by TRBV5-1 joined to TRBJ1-1; 7 junctional bases match TRBD1. This receptor was identified in a person in their late teens or twenties with COVID-19, enrolled during active disease. The DNA sequence is as follows: TGCGCCAGTCTATCAACGCGACAGGGGAACACTGAAGCTTTCTTT. This yields the protein CASLSTRQGNTEAFF.